The rows below give T cell receptor beta chains drawn from one sample of a study of shared clonotypes between healthy human individuals. Here immunoSEQ multiplex PCR was the method, and the copy in TCRdb shows in-frame clones only, minus some. The sample carries 2 million to 2.5 million clones, roughly 94% recorded once. Sequenced sample: naive CD8+ T cells sorted from blood. These receptors were collected from a man between 18 and 35 years old in good health. The conserved cysteine and the conserved F or W are not part of the CDR3 here. Fields, in order: J gene, V gene, CDR3 length, D gene, CDR3 protein. The D gene is left open where the match is weak.

J gene: TRBJ2-7; V gene: TRBV10-1; CDR3 length: 9; D gene: -; CDR3 protein: ASSSGSEQY
J gene: TRBJ2-1; V gene: TRBV5-6; CDR3 length: 11; D gene: TRBD2; CDR3 protein: ASSLGLAGEQF
J gene: TRBJ1-1; V gene: TRBV27; CDR3 length: 13; D gene: -; CDR3 protein: ASSLARLMNTEAF
J gene: TRBJ1-1; V gene: TRBV27; CDR3 length: 14; D gene: -; CDR3 protein: ASSLRLPGRRTEAF
J gene: TRBJ2-1; V gene: TRBV13; CDR3 length: 13; D gene: TRBD1; CDR3 protein: ASSLENRGSGEQF
J gene: TRBJ2-3; V gene: TRBV9; CDR3 length: 12; D gene: -; CDR3 protein: ASGGPGHTDTQY
J gene: TRBJ1-3; V gene: TRBV14; CDR3 length: 13; D gene: -; CDR3 protein: ASSQDGTSGNTIY
J gene: TRBJ2-5; V gene: TRBV2; CDR3 length: 13; D gene: -; CDR3 protein: ASSDFLAGAETQY
J gene: TRBJ2-7; V gene: TRBV2; CDR3 length: 14; D gene: TRBD2; CDR3 protein: ASSAPGLAGTYEQY
J gene: TRBJ2-6; V gene: TRBV18; CDR3 length: 14; D gene: -; CDR3 protein: ASSLEGSSGANVLT
J gene: TRBJ1-2; V gene: TRBV6-5; CDR3 length: 12; D gene: TRBD1; CDR3 protein: ASSFGTGIYGYT
J gene: TRBJ1-4; V gene: TRBV9; CDR3 length: 15; D gene: TRBD1; CDR3 protein: ASTTGTGGFVNEKLF
J gene: TRBJ2-7; V gene: TRBV11-2; CDR3 length: 11; D gene: -; CDR3 protein: ASSLGQMYEQY
J gene: TRBJ1-1; V gene: TRBV7-3; CDR3 length: 11; D gene: -; CDR3 protein: ASGSLFDTEAF
J gene: TRBJ2-7; V gene: TRBV4-1; CDR3 length: 12; D gene: TRBD1; CDR3 protein: ASSQQGQVYEQY
J gene: TRBJ2-7; V gene: TRBV9; CDR3 length: 13; D gene: TRBD2; CDR3 protein: ASSGPGLAGIEQY
J gene: TRBJ2-7; V gene: TRBV10-2; CDR3 length: 11; D gene: -; CDR3 protein: ASGGRQTYEQY
J gene: TRBJ2-5; V gene: TRBV5-1; CDR3 length: 13; D gene: TRBD1; CDR3 protein: ASSYQGQPQETQY
J gene: TRBJ1-2; V gene: TRBV28; CDR3 length: 13; D gene: -; CDR3 protein: ASSLFGDNNYGYT
J gene: TRBJ2-4; V gene: TRBV30; CDR3 length: 13; D gene: -; CDR3 protein: AYTGPSEAKNIQY
J gene: TRBJ1-1; V gene: TRBV2; CDR3 length: 11; D gene: -; CDR3 protein: ASKAGLDTEAF
J gene: TRBJ2-2; V gene: TRBV27; CDR3 length: 18; D gene: TRBD2; CDR3 protein: ASSLSPAGLAGVYTGELF
J gene: TRBJ1-1; V gene: TRBV11-3; CDR3 length: 11; D gene: -; CDR3 protein: ASSLEGGTEAF
J gene: TRBJ2-4; V gene: TRBV19; CDR3 length: 12; D gene: -; CDR3 protein: ASSYPREQNIQY
J gene: TRBJ2-7; V gene: TRBV10-3; CDR3 length: 12; D gene: -; CDR3 protein: AISEGLNYHEQY
J gene: TRBJ2-1; V gene: TRBV4-3; CDR3 length: 18; D gene: -; CDR3 protein: ASSHNLGPGGLGRNLEQF
J gene: TRBJ2-7; V gene: TRBV30; CDR3 length: 9; D gene: -; CDR3 protein: AWSRSHEQY
J gene: TRBJ1-5; V gene: TRBV6-6; CDR3 length: 11; D gene: -; CDR3 protein: ASSHRVNQPQH
J gene: TRBJ2-7; V gene: TRBV27; CDR3 length: 13; D gene: TRBD1; CDR3 protein: ASSYTGTGSYEQY
J gene: TRBJ2-1; V gene: TRBV4-1; CDR3 length: 13; D gene: -; CDR3 protein: ASSALLGSYNEQF
J gene: TRBJ2-3; V gene: TRBV29-1; CDR3 length: 11; D gene: -; CDR3 protein: SVVLQNSDTQY
J gene: TRBJ1-1; V gene: TRBV19; CDR3 length: 13; D gene: TRBD1; CDR3 protein: ASSIEDRANTEAF
J gene: TRBJ2-7; V gene: TRBV27; CDR3 length: 12; D gene: TRBD1; CDR3 protein: ASSLRDRGHEQY
J gene: TRBJ1-2; V gene: TRBV5-6; CDR3 length: 12; D gene: -; CDR3 protein: ASSPHRANYGYT
J gene: TRBJ2-7; V gene: TRBV7-3; CDR3 length: 11; D gene: -; CDR3 protein: ASSVRQDYEQY
J gene: TRBJ2-3; V gene: TRBV6-6; CDR3 length: 13; D gene: -; CDR3 protein: ASSYIVKQRDTQY
J gene: TRBJ2-1; V gene: TRBV5-8; CDR3 length: 14; D gene: TRBD1; CDR3 protein: ASSLPGTGFYNEQF
J gene: TRBJ2-7; V gene: TRBV9; CDR3 length: 10; D gene: -; CDR3 protein: ASSVDNSEQY
J gene: TRBJ1-1; V gene: TRBV4-1; CDR3 length: 11; D gene: -; CDR3 protein: ASSQLASGEAF
J gene: TRBJ2-7; V gene: TRBV13; CDR3 length: 11; D gene: -; CDR3 protein: ASSFGGRHEQY
J gene: TRBJ2-2; V gene: TRBV5-6; CDR3 length: 10; D gene: -; CDR3 protein: ASSPNTGELF
J gene: TRBJ2-7; V gene: TRBV2; CDR3 length: 13; D gene: TRBD1; CDR3 protein: ASSEGRDSSYEQY
J gene: TRBJ2-1; V gene: TRBV5-6; CDR3 length: 12; D gene: TRBD2; CDR3 protein: ASSLESSGNEQF
J gene: TRBJ2-2; V gene: TRBV7-9; CDR3 length: 17; D gene: TRBD2; CDR3 protein: ASSPREGGLGPHTGELF
J gene: TRBJ2-2; V gene: TRBV2; CDR3 length: 10; D gene: -; CDR3 protein: ASSEGTGELF
J gene: TRBJ2-3; V gene: TRBV12-5; CDR3 length: 14; D gene: TRBD2; CDR3 protein: ASGLVIAGLTDTQY
J gene: TRBJ2-7; V gene: TRBV6-1; CDR3 length: 11; D gene: -; CDR3 protein: ASSETASYEQY
J gene: TRBJ1-6; V gene: TRBV19; CDR3 length: 14; D gene: TRBD1; CDR3 protein: ASSERTGVAGSPLH
J gene: TRBJ2-2; V gene: TRBV6-6; CDR3 length: 10; D gene: -; CDR3 protein: ASSPQPGELF
J gene: TRBJ2-3; V gene: TRBV18; CDR3 length: 12; D gene: -; CDR3 protein: ASSPQGPTDTQY
J gene: TRBJ1-5; V gene: TRBV6-1; CDR3 length: 15; D gene: -; CDR3 protein: ASSEPIRGLGNQPQH
J gene: TRBJ2-7; V gene: TRBV9; CDR3 length: 13; D gene: TRBD1; CDR3 protein: ASSGQGAKVYEQY
J gene: TRBJ1-4; V gene: TRBV5-5; CDR3 length: 10; D gene: -; CDR3 protein: ASSFDGKKLF
J gene: TRBJ2-7; V gene: TRBV5-1; CDR3 length: 14; D gene: TRBD2; CDR3 protein: ASSGTSGRVSYEQY
J gene: TRBJ1-2; V gene: TRBV29-1; CDR3 length: 13; D gene: TRBD1; CDR3 protein: SVPGQGQSNYGYT
J gene: TRBJ2-2; V gene: TRBV19; CDR3 length: 15; D gene: -; CDR3 protein: ANTVPSSGTNTGELF
J gene: TRBJ2-7; V gene: TRBV5-1; CDR3 length: 16; D gene: -; CDR3 protein: ASSLERRLGADSYEQY
J gene: TRBJ2-7; V gene: TRBV7-2; CDR3 length: 11; D gene: -; CDR3 protein: ASSLSRLYEQY
J gene: TRBJ2-1; V gene: TRBV27; CDR3 length: 14; D gene: TRBD2; CDR3 protein: ASSLSLAAPYNEQF
J gene: TRBJ2-2; V gene: TRBV5-1; CDR3 length: 13; D gene: -; CDR3 protein: ASASDVSNTGELF